The 8 T cell receptor beta chains reported below all come from one sample, sequenced in a study of regulatory dendritic cells for organ transplantation. Allogeneic regulatory or mature dendritic cells were co-cultured for roughly five days with CFSE-labeled sorted T cells at 1:10. These receptors' targets are unknown. Clones were read by immunoSEQ multiplex PCR, and TCRdb kept only the in-frame ones, dropping some. This repertoire shows about 10,000 clones, under 70% found once; its top ten account for around 0.58%. The sample taken for sequencing was naive CD4+ T cells from blood cultured with dendritic cells. Subset specified: CD45RA+ naive T cells. These receptors were obtained from a human donor in good health.

The rearrangement uses TRBV5-1 and TRBJ2-1; no clear D. The CDR3 is 16 residues long. Germline assignment: CDR1 SGHRS and CDR2 YFSETQ. V was shortened by 5 bases and J by 6 bases, with 21 bases between the two germline ends. The CDR3 DNA reads as TGCGCCAGCAGTCCTAACCACGCGGATACTTCCAATGAGCAGTTCTTC. Translating it yields CASSPNHADTSNEQFF. The full variable domain, its missing parts supplied by reference TRBV5-1 and TRBJ2-1, is KAGVTQTPRYLIKTRGQQVTLSCSPISGHRSVSWYQQTPGQGLQFLFEYFSETQRNKGNFPGRFSGRQFSNSRSEMNVSTLELGDSALYLCASSPNHADTSNEQFFGPGTRLTVL.

The chain links TRBV19 to TRBJ1-4; TRBD1 agrees at 8 bases. V lost 6 bases and J lost 8; bases outside the gene matches: 14. Looked up from germline, CDR1 is LNHDA and CDR2 is SQIVND (reference sequence). CDR3 length equals 16 residues. CDR3 sequence: CASSKLDRGREEKLFF. Here the CDR3 DNA reads TGTGCCAGTAGCAAATTAGACAGGGGCCGCGAAGAAAAACTGTTTTTT.

In its sample, this clone was seen a few times. The chain combines TRBV6-5 with TRBJ2-7; TRBD1 matches 7 bases. The length of the CDR3 is 15 residues. V lost 3 bases and J lost 2; bases outside the gene matches: 7. CDR1 MNHEY and CDR2 SVGAGI come from the germline V gene. The CDR3 spells CASSYTGTAAYEQYF. As DNA, the CDR3 is TGTGCCAGCAGTTATACAGGGACAGCCGCCTACGAGCAGTACTTC.

This chain uses TRBV15 with TRBJ2-2; 12 bases map to TRBD2. V shed 0 bases and J 4 bases; nucleotides not matched to a gene: 6. CDR3 length: 18 residues. Germline loops: CDR1 LNHNV, CDR2 YYDKDF (reference sequence). CDR3: CATSRDLAGGRSTGELFF. In nucleotides, the CDR3 is TGTGCCACCAGCAGAGATCTAGCGGGGGGGCGAAGCACCGGGGAGCTGTTTTTT.

The chain couples TRBV2 to TRBJ2-1; weak D call: TRBD1 (5 bases). Germline V gene lookup returns CDR1 SNHLY and CDR2 FYNNEI. The CDR3 has 14 amino acids. Trimming pared 4 bases from V and 4 bases from J, leaving 11 bases between. The CDR3 nucleotides read TGTGCCAGCAGTGTGGCTCAGGGTTACAATGAGCAGTTCTTC. Encoded protein: CASSVAQGYNEQFF.

V is TRBV5-1 and J is TRBJ1-2; D is possibly TRBD1 (6 bases). This CDR3 comprises 16 residues. V was shortened by 2 bases and J by 5 bases, with 19 bases between the two germline ends. CDR1 is SGHRS and CDR2 is YFSETQ in the germline V gene. CDR3 DNA: TGCGCCAGCAGCTTAAACATCCCCGGGACAACATATGGCTACACCTTC. The encoded protein is CASSLNIPGTTYGYTF.

This chain uses TRBV10-3 with TRBJ2-3, with D tentatively TRBD2 (5 bases). Germline CDR1 and CDR2: ENHRY and SYGVKD. V was clipped by 7 bases and J by 2 bases, with 16 bases between them. The CDR3 is made up of 15 amino acids. The CDR3 sequence is CAINGAGGVTDTQYF. CDR3 nucleotides: TGTGCCATCAATGGCGCCGGAGGAGTCACAGATACGCAGTATTTT.

This clone occurred a few times. This chain joins TRBV7-9 and TRBJ1-1; 11 nucleotides match TRBD1. Germline V gene data show CDR1 as SEHNR and CDR2 as FQNEAQ (reference sequence). V lost 2 bases to trimming and J lost 6 bases; unmatched junction nucleotides: 8. The CDR3 runs 16 residues. The CDR3 DNA follows: TGTGCCAGCAGCTTATTTGGGACAGGGGGAGGCTCTGAAGCTTTCTTT. Amino acid sequence: CASSLFGTGGGSEAFF.